This T cell receptor beta chain was documented in a study of T-cell reconstitution after alpha-beta-depleted transplantation in children. Only a few counts were recorded for this clonotype. A library of TCRbeta sequences, prepared with unique molecular identifiers, was generated. TCRdb used MiXCR to reprocess the PCR reads, holding one entry per CDR3 protein. The data show 250,000 to 350,000 distinct CDR3 sequences, 9.9% seen once. CDR3 length: 13 amino acids. The V gene end was trimmed by 6 bases and the J gene end by 7 bases; junction bases not matched to a gene: 2. Germline lookup yields CDR1 SGHRS and CDR2 YFSETQ.

The chain carries TRBV5-1 and TRBJ2-1, with TRBD2 matching over 12 bases. The source was PBMCs from the stem cell graft donor, collected from the stem cell graft. This receptor was identified in a human donor who donated a stem cell graft to a child with SCID. The CDR3 DNA is TGCGCCAGCACCCTAGCGGGGGGGAATGAGCAGTTCTTC. This codes for CASTLAGGNEQFF.